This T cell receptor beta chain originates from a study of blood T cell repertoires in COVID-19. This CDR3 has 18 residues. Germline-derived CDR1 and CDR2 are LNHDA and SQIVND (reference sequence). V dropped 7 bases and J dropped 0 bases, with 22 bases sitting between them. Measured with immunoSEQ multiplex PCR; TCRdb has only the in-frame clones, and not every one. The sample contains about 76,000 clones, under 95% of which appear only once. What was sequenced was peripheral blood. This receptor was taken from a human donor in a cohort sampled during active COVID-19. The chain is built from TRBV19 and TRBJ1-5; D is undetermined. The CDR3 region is CASTPPGPSSSSNQPQHF. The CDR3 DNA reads TGTGCCAGTACTCCTCCAGGCCCATCATCTTCTAGCAATCAGCCCCAGCATTTT.